The T cell receptor beta chain described here comes from a study of blood T cell repertoires in COVID-19. Across the study: T cells, B-cell-depleted T cells, or PBMCs supplied cDNA or gDNA.

The CDR3 extends over 13 amino acids. Between the trimmed V and J ends, which lost 1 base and 1 base, there was a span of 3 bases. Germline V lookup: CDR1 MGHRA, CDR2 YSYEKL. This clone was seen a single time. Original methodology: Using reference gene primer amplification, nucleated cell counts were estimated. Assay used: immunoSEQ multiplex PCR; TCRdb lists only in-frame clones, some missing. The V and J calls and clone size are taken from that table; D and trimming were inferred from the DNA. There are about 56,000 clones in the sample; approximately 88% occur only once, and around 20% lies in the top ten.

The clonotype was recovered from a human donor in a cohort sampled during active COVID-19. The chain couples TRBV4-1 to TRBJ2-3; D ambiguous. The specimen was peripheral blood. The CDR3 loop is CASSQAGTDTQYF. DNA for the CDR3: TGCGCCAGCAGCCAAGCCGGCACAGATACGCAGTATTTT.